This entry lists 3 T cell receptor beta chains sequenced from one sample in a study of OX40 agonist ivuxolimab in advanced cancers. The method was immunoSEQ multiplex PCR; TCRdb's version includes in-frame clones alone and lacks a portion of them. The sample includes under 90,000 clones, about 92% seen only once; the top ten take around 0.18%. The material sequenced was CD4+ or CD8+ T cells sorted from blood, taken in a trial of the OX40 agonist ivuxolimab. The receptors were gathered from an adult with an advanced solid tumor such as melanoma, head and neck, liver or kidney cancer.

The V gene is TRBV14, the J gene TRBJ2-5; D tentatively reads TRBD1 or TRBD2 (5 bases each). The germline gives CDR1 SGHDN, CDR2 FVKESK. V gave up 0 bases and J gave up 3 bases, with 11 bases separating them. The CDR3 spans 15 residues. The CDR3 region is CASSQEGTEEETQYF. For the CDR3, the DNA is TGTGCCAGCAGCCAAGAGGGGACGGAAGAAGAGACCCAGTACTTC.

The V gene is TRBV30, the J gene TRBJ2-1; D not resolved. V lost 0 bases, J lost 4 bases, and 7 bases lay in between. Germline CDR1 GTSNPN, CDR2 SVGIG (reference sequence). The CDR3 runs to 13 residues. The CDR3 DNA reads TGTGCCTGGAGTGTAGGAGTTTACAATGAGCAGTTCTTC. It codes for CAWSVGVYNEQFF.

The V and J genes are TRBV2 and TRBJ2-5, with D possibly matching TRBD1 (5 bases). The assigned J gene may be wrong: the sequence end matches TRBJ2-7 better. Germline V gene sequence: CDR1 SNHLY, CDR2 FYNNEI. There are 13 residues in the CDR3. The CDR3 DNA follows: TGTGCCAGCGGGGCAGGAACGTCCTACGAGCAGTACTTC. It is translated as CASGAGTSYEQYF.